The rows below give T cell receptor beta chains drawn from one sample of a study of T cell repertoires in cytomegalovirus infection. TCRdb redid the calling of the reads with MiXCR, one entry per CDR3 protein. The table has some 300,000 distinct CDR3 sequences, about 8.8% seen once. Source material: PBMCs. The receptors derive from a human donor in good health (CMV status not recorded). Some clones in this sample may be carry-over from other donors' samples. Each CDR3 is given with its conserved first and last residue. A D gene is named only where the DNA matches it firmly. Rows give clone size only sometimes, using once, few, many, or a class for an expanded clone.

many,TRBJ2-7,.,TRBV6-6,CASSYCDSCEQYF,TGTGCCAGCAGTTACTGCGACAGCTGCGAGCAGTACTTC
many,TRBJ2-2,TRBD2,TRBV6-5,CASSYGTSGGAITGELFF,TGTGCCAGCAGTTACGGGACTAGCGGGGGGGCAATCACCGGGGAGCTGTTTTTT
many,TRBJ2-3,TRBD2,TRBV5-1,CASSLLAGANTDTQYF,TGCGCCAGCAGCTTACTAGCGGGGGCTAACACAGATACGCAGTATTTT
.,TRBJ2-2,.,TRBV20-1,CSARVAGLNTGELFF,TGCAGTGCTAGAGTGGCAGGGCTGAACACCGGGGAGCTGTTTTTT
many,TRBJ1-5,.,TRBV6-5,CASSYSQLSNQPQHF,TGTGCCAGCAGTTACTCTCAACTTAGCAATCAGCCCCAGCATTTT
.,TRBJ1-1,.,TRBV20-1,CSAPIQDTSWDTEAFF,TGCAGTGCCCCTATACAGGACACCTCCTGGGACACTGAAGCTTTCTTT
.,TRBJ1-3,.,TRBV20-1,CSASRGIGNTIYF,TGCAGTGCTAGTCGCGGGATTGGAAACACCATATATTTT
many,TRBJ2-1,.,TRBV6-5,CASSYDWPYNEQFF,TGTGCCAGCAGTTATGACTGGCCCTACAATGAGCAGTTCTTC
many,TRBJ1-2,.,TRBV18,CASSLTVGYGYTF,TGTGCCAGCTCTCTGACGGTTGGCTATGGCTACACCTTC
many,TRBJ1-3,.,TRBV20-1,CSAPPPTGNTIYF,TGCAGTGCTCCCCCCCCAACTGGAAACACCATATATTTT
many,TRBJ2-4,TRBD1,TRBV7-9,CATQGAGKNIQYF,TGTGCCACCCAGGGGGCCGGCAAAAACATTCAGTACTTC
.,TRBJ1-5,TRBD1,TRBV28,CASSSPRGLRGHQPQHF,TGTGCCAGCAGTTCCCCGAGGGGTTTGAGGGGGCATCAGCCCCAGCATTTT
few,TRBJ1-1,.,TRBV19,CASTFSRGGQKKKWNTEAFF,TGTGCCAGTACTTTCTCGAGGGGGGGACAAAAAAAAAAATGGAACACTGAAGCTTTCTTT
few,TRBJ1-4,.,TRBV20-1,CSASLATNEKLFF,TGCAGTGCTAGTCTGGCAACTAATGAAAAACTGTTTTTT
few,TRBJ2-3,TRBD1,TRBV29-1,CSVEDRDRGPGDTQYF,TGCAGCGTTGAAGATCGGGACAGGGGGCCGGGAGATACGCAGTATTTT
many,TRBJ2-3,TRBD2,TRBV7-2,CASSLAISGGSTDTQYF,TGTGCCAGCAGCTTAGCGATCAGCGGGGGGAGCACAGATACGCAGTATTTT
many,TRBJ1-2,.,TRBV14,CASSQFLIGGSLDYTF,TGTGCCAGCAGCCAATTCCTGATAGGGGGAAGTTTAGACTACACCTTC
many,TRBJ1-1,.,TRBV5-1,CASSLVVGPNTEAFF,TGCGCCAGCAGCTTGGTTGTGGGCCCTAACACTGAAGCTTTCTTT
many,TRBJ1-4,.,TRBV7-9,CASSPTGAHEKLFF,TGTGCCAGCAGCCCGACCGGGGCGCATGAAAAACTGTTTTTT
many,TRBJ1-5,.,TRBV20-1,CSARGGGGRGGNQPQHF,TGCAGTGCTAGGGGGGGTGGGGGTAGGGGAGGCAATCAGCCCCAGCATTTT
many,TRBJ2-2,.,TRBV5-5,CASSWGTTGELFF,TGTGCCAGCAGCTGGGGGACTACCGGGGAGCTGTTTTTT
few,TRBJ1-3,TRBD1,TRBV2,CASSDTFTGAGNTIYF,TGTGCCAGCAGTGATACCTTTACAGGGGCTGGAAACACCATATATTTT
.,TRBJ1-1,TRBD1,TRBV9,CASSVSTGEEAFF,TGTGCCAGCAGCGTATCTACAGGGGAGGAAGCTTTCTTT
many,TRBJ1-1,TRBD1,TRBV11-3,CASSRGTGDTEAFF,TGTGCCAGCAGCCGGGGGACAGGGGACACTGAAGCTTTCTTT
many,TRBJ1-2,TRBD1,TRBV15,CATSQGGNYGYTF,TGTGCCACCAGCCAAGGGGGCAACTATGGCTACACCTTC
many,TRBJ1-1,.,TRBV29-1,CSAYPEAFF,TGCAGCGCCTACCCTGAAGCTTTCTTT
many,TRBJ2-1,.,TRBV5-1,CASSWEMYNEQFF,TGCGCCAGCAGCTGGGAAATGTACAATGAGCAGTTCTTC
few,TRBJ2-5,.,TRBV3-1,CASSQEALTGIVGSQYF,TGTGCCAGCAGCCAAGAGGCGCTGACAGGCATCGTGGGGTCCCAGTACTTC
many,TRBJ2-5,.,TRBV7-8,CASFRLGRETQYF,TGTGCCAGCTTTCGCCTGGGCAGAGAGACCCAGTACTTC
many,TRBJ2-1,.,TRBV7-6,CASSLGASNEQFF,TGTGCCAGCAGCTTAGGGGCTTCCAATGAGCAGTTCTTC
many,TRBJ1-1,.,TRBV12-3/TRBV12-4,CASSYTGILNLNTEAFF,TGTGCCAGCAGTTACACAGGGATCCTTAATCTGAACACTGAAGCTTTCTTT